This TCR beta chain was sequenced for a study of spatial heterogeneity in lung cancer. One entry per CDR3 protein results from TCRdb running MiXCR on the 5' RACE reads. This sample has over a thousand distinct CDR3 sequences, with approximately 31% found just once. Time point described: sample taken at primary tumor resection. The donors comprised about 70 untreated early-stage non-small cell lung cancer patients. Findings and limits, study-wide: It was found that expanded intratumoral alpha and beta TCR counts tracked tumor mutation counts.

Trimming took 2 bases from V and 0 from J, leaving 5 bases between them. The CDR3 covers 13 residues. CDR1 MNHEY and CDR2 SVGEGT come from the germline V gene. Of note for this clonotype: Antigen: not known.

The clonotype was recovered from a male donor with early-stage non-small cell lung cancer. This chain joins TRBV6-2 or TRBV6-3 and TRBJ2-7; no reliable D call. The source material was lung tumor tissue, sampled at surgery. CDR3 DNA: TGTGCCAGCAGTTACCCGGGCTCCTACGAGCAGTACTTC. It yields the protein CASSYPGSYEQYF.